This T cell receptor beta chain was retrieved from a study of cytomegalovirus exposure and HLA in healthy donors. Overall study results and limits: In a later analysis, donors in an Asian-associated ancestry cluster reportedly had fewer N-insertions in productive TCRs than the cohort mean.

A multiplex PCR was run with 60 Vbeta primers and 13 Jbeta primers. Under the authors' procedure: Some 11 million of the roughly 77 million unique TCR beta chains counted in a later analysis were shared. Method: immunoSEQ multiplex PCR; TCRdb's copy keeps in-frame clones and lacks some. From that table come the V and J calls and clone size; the DNA was used to work out D and trimming. The sample shows under 200,000 clones, 80% of them seen only once. The donors gave bone marrow, and they were healthy. This clone occurred a few times. What it recognizes is unknown. CDR3 length equals 17 residues. Trimming took 6 bases from V and 3 from J, leaving 23 bases between them. Germline loops: CDR1 SGHTA, CDR2 FQGNSA.

V gene TRBV7-2 combines with J gene TRBJ1-1; a possible D gene is TRBD1 (5 bases). The receptor's source is a woman aged 45-59 years in good health and CMV-seropositive. Sequencing used PBMCs. The CDR3: CASRFPPDSSAYTEAFF. CDR3 nucleotide sequence: TGTGCCAGCAGGTTCCCACCCGACAGCAGCGCTTACACTGAAGCTTTCTTT.